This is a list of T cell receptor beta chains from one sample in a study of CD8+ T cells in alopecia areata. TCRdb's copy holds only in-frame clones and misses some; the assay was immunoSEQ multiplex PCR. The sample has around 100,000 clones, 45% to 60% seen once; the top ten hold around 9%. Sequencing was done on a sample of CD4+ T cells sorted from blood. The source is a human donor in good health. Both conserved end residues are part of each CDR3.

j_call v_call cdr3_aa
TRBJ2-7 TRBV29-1 CSARPGQLYEQYF
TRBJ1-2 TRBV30 CAWSSGTPPGYGYTF
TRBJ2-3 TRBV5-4 CASSLPPPSDTQYF
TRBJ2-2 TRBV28 CASSSGAHTGELFF
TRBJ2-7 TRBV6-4 CASSDSKLRVRSYEQYF
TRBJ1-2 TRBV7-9 CASSLDTGNYGYTF
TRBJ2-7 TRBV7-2 CASSSRPHLGAEQYF
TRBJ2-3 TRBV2 CASRDAAGSGTDTQYF
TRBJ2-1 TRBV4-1 CASSQDRATVGNEQFF
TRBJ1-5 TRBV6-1 CASSEGDQPQHF
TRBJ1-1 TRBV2 CASSRRGSRGGTEAFF
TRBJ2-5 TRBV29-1 CSFLSWDSQETQYF
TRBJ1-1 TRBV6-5 CASMKQGLTEAFF
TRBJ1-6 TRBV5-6 CASSFGAPGPFYNSPLHF
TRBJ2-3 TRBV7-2 CASSLGGTLTDTQYF
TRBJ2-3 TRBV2 CASSGWESTDTQYF
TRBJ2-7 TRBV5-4 CASGQFVGQGEQYF
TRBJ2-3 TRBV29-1 CSVGGTRSGKKDTQYF
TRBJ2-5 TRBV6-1 CASSEAFGRGQETQYF
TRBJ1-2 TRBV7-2 CASSLGGFQNYGYTF
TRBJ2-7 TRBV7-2 CASSRMRGTYEQYF
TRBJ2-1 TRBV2 CATSMERYGPHEQFF
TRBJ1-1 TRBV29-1 CSVSGTVNTEAFF
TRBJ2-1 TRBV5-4 CASSSPPGGRAKLNEQFF
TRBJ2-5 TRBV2 CASSFVTNIETQYF
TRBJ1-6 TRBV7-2 CASSSGVSHSPLHF
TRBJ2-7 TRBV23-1 CASSQRGTPGYEQYF
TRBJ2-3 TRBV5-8 CASRGGTDTQYF
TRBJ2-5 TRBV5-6 CASSRGQGAGETQYF
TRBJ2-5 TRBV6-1 CASRSWGVETQYF
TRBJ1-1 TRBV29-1 CSVMDRNTEAFF
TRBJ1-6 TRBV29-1 CTARNSPLHF
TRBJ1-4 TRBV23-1 CASSQSSYDSATNEKLFF
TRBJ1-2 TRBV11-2 CASSFSPRDPGPYGYTF
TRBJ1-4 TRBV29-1 CSVENPGQENEKLFF
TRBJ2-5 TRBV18 CASSFGQGQETQYF
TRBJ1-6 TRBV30 CAWIETGQGGNSPLHF
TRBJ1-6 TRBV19 CASGHSSYNSPLHF
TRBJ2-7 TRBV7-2 CASSLVYPYEQYF
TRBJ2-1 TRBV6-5 CASSYSRGPDEQFF
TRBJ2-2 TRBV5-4 CASSLGNGANTGELFF
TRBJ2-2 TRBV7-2 CASSLGVGNTGELFF
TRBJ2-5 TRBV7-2 CASSFQASKETQYF
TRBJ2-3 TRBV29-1 CSVLAGTSTDTQYF
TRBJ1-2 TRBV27 CASTPVVGAGAYYGYTF
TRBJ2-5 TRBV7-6 CASSLGHSRETQYF
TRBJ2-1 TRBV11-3 CASSLDRVYNEQFF
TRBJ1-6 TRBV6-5 CASSYSLVGNSPLHF
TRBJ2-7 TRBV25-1 CASSGGGSYEQYF
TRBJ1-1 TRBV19 CASTGGGTEAFF
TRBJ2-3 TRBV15 CATSSRTPTDTQYF